This entry describes one T cell receptor (beta chain). What it binds is not known. Sequencing was performed with immunoSEQ multiplex PCR; in TCRdb, only in-frame clones are kept and a portion is missing. The table shows approximately 20,000 clones, with approximately 80% occurring only once. The data originate from a study of PD-1 blockade in classical Hodgkin lymphoma. Findings and caveats of the study: Similar baseline diversity was found in complete responders and newly diagnosed patients.

Time point: cycle 4 day 1 (C4D1), after more than 5 weeks of nivolumab. Every patient was affected by relapse after autologous stem cell transplantation, while exposure to brentuximab vedotin was not uniform. The germline CDR1 and CDR2 sequences are SGDLS and YYNGEE. V gave up 2 bases and J gave up 1 base, with 8 bases separating them. The CDR3 is made up of 14 amino acids. The chain uses TRBV9 and TRBJ2-3; a weak D match, TRBD1 (6 bases). The clonotype was recovered from a human donor with classical Hodgkin lymphoma. This sample comprised peripheral blood mononuclear cells (PBMCs), obtained before the fourth cycle of nivolumab. The CDR3 nucleotides are TGTGCCAGCAGCGTTTCAGGGGGCACAGATACGCAGTATTTT. As protein: CASSVSGGTDTQYF.